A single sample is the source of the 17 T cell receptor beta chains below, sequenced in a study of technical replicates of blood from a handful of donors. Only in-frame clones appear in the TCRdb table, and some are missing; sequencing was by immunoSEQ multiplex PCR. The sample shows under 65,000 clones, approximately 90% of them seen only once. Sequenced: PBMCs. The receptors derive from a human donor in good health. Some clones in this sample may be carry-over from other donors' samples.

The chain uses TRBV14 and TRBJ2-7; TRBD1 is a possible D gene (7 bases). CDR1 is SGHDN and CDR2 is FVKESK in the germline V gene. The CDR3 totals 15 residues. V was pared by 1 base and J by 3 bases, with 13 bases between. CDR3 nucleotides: TGTGCCAGCAGCCAAGCCTTGCAGGGGGGCTACGAGCAGTACTTC. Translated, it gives CASSQALQGGYEQYF.

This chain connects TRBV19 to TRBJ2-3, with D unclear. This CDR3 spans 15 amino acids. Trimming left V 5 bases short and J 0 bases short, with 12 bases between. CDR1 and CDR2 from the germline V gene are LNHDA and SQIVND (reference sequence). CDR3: CASSPQQSSTDTQYF. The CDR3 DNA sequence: TGTGCCAGTAGTCCCCAACAGTCTAGCACAGATACGCAGTATTTT.

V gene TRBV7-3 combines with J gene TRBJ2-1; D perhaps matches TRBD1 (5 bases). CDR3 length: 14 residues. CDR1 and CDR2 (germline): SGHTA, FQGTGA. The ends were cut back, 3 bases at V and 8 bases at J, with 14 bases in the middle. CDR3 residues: CASSFRAHTDEQFF. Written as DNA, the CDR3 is TGTGCCAGCAGCTTCAGGGCCCACACGGATGAGCAGTTCTTC. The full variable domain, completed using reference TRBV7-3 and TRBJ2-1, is GAGVSQTPSNKVTEKGKYVELRCDPISGHTALYWYRQSLGQGPEFLIYFQGTGAADDSGLPNDRFFAVRPEGSVSTLKIQRTERGDSAVYLCASSFRAHTDEQFFGPGTRLTVL.

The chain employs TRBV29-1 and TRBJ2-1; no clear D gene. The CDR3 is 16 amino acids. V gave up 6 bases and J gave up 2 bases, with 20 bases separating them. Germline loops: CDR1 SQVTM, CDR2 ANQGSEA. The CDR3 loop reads CSVSAPLQTPYNEQFF. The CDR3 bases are TGCAGCGTGTCAGCCCCTCTACAGACACCCTACAATGAGCAGTTCTTC.

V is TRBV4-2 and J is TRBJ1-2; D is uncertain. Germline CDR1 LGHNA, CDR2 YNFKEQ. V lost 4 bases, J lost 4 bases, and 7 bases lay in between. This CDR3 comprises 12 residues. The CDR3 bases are TGTGCCAGCAGCCGCGGGATCTATGGCTACACCTTC. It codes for CASSRGIYGYTF.

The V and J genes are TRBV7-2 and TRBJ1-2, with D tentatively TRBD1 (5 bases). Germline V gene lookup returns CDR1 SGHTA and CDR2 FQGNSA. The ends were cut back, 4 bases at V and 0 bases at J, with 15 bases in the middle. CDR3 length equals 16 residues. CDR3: CASSSGSTVANYGYTF. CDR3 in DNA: TGTGCCAGCAGCTCGGGTTCGACAGTTGCTAACTATGGCTACACCTTC.

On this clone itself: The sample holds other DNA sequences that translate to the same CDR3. CDR3 DNA: TGTGCCAGCAGTAGGAGCGGGACTAGCTCCTACGAGCAGTACTTC. Translation gives CASSRSGTSSYEQYF. V and J are TRBV6-5 and TRBJ2-7, with TRBD2 matching 8 bases. Germline assignment: CDR1 MNHEY and CDR2 SVGAGI. The trim removed 5 bases at V and 0 bases at J, leaving 6 bases unmatched. The CDR3 extends over 15 amino acids.

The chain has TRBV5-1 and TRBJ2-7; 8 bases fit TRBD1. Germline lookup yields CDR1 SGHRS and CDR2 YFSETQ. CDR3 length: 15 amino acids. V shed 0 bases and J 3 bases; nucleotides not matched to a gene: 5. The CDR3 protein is CASSLAPGQGYEQYF. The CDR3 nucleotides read TGCGCCAGCAGCTTGGCCCCTGGACAGGGCTACGAGCAGTACTTC. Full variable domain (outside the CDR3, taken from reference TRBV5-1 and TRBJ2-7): KAGVTQTPRYLIKTRGQQVTLSCSPISGHRSVSWYQQTPGQGLQFLFEYFSETQRNKGNFPGRFSGRQFSNSRSEMNVSTLELGDSALYLCASSLAPGQGYEQYFGPGTRLTVT.

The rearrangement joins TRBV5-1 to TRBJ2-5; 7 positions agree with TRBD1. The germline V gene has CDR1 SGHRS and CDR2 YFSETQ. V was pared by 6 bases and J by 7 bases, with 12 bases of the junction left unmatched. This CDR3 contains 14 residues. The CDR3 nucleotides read TGCGCCAGCAACCAAAGACAGGGTCCTGGGACCCAGTACTTC. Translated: CASNQRQGPGTQYF.

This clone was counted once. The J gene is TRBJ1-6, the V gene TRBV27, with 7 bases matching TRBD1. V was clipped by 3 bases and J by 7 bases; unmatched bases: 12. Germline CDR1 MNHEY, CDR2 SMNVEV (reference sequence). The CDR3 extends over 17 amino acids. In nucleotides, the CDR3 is TGTGCCAGCAGTTTTATAGTCCCGGTACAGGGGAATTCACCCCTCCACTTT. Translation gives CASSFIVPVQGNSPLHF.

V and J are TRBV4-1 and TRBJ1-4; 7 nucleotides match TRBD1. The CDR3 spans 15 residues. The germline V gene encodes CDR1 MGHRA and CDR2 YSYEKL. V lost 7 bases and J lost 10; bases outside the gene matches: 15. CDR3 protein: CASTTGVLTVGKLFF. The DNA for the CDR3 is TGCGCCAGCACTACAGGGGTGCTCACCGTTGGAAAACTGTTTTTT.

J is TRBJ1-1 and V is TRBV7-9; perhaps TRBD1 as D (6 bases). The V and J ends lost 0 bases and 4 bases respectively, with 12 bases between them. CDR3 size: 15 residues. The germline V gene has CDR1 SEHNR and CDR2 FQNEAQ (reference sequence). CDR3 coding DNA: TGTGCCAGCAGCTTAGCGCAGGGGCTTATCACTGAAGCTTTCTTT. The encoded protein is CASSLAQGLITEAFF.

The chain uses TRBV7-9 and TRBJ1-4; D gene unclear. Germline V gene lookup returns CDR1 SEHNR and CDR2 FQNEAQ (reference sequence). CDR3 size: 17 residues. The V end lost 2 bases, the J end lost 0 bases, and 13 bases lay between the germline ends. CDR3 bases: TGTGCCAGCAGCTTATTATGGGCGGGGACAACTAATGAAAAACTGTTTTTT. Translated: CASSLLWAGTTNEKLFF.

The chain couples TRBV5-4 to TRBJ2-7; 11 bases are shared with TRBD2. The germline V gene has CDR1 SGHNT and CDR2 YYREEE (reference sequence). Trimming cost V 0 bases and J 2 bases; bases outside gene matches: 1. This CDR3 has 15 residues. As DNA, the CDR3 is TGTGCCAGCAGCTTGGTACTAGCGGGGGCCTACGAGCAGTACTTC. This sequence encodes CASSLVLAGAYEQYF.

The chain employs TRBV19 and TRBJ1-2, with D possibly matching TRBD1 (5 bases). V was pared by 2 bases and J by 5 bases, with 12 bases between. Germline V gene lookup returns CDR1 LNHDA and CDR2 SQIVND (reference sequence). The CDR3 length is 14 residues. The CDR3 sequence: CASSISEGPYGYTF. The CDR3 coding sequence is TGTGCCAGTAGTATATCGGAGGGACCTTATGGCTACACCTTC.

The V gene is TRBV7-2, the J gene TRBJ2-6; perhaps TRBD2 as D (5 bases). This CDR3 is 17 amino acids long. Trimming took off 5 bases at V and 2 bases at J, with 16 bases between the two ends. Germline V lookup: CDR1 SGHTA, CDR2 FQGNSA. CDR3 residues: CASSESRLRAGANVLTF. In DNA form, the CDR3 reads TGTGCCAGCAGCGAATCCCGTTTGAGGGCTGGGGCCAACGTCCTGACTTTC.

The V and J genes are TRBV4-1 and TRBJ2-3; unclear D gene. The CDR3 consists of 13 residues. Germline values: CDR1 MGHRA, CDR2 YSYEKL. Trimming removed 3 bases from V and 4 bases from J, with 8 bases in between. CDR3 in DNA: TGCGCCAGCAGCCAGGAGATCCCAGATACGCAGTATTTT. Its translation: CASSQEIPDTQYF.